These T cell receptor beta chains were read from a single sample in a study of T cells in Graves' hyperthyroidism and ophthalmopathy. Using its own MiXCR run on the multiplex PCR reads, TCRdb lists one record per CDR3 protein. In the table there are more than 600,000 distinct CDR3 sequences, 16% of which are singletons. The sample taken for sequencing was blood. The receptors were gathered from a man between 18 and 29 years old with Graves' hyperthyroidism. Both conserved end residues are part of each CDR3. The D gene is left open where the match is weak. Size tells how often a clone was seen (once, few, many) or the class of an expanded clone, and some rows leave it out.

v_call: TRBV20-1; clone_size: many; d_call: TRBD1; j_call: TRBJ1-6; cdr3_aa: CSARDPQGVGSPLHF; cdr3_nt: TGCAGTGCTAGAGATCCTCAGGGGGTGGGTTCACCCCTCCACTTT
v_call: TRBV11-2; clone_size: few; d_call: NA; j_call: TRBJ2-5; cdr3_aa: CASSLVSTTPWEAQYF; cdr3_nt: TGTGCCAGCAGCTTAGTCTCGACGACCCCCTGGGAGGCCCAGTACTTC
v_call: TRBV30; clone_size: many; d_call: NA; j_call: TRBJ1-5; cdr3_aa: CAWTTGTVNQPQHF; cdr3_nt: TGTGCCTGGACCACCGGGACCGTTAATCAGCCCCAGCATTTT
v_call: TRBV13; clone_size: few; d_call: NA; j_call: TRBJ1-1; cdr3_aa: CASSLYGEAFF; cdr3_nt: TGTGCCAGCAGCTTATATGGTGAAGCTTTCTTT
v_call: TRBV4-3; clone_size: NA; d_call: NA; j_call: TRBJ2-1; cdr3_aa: CASSQEYEYNEQFF; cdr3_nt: TGCGCCAGCAGCCAAGAGTATGAGTACAATGAGCAGTTCTTC
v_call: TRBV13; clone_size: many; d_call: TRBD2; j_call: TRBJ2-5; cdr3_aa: CASSLSGSFSETQYF; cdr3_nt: TGTGCCAGCAGCCTTAGCGGGAGCTTCAGTGAGACCCAGTACTTC
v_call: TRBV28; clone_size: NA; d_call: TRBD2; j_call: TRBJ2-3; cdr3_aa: CASSFTTSGRWITDTQYF; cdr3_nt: TGTGCCAGCAGTTTTACCACTAGCGGGAGGTGGATAACAGATACGCAGTATTTT
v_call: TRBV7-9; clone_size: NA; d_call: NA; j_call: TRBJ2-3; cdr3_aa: CASSPRRLAPSTDTQYF; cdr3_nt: TGTGCCAGCAGCCCCCGTCGTCTAGCGCCTAGCACAGATACGCAGTATTTT
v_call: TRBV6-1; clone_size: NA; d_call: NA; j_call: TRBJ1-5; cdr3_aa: CASSEGGGFQPQHF; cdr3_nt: TGTGCCAGCAGTGAAGGAGGCGGGTTTCAGCCCCAGCATTTT
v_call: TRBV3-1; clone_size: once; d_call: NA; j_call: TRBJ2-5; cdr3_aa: CASSQDAGAGETQYF; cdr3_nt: TGTGCCAGCAGCCAAGACGCGGGGGCCGGGGAGACCCAGTACTTC
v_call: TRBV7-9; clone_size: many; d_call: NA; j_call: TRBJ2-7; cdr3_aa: CASSILRGPNRNEQYF; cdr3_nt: TGTGCCAGCAGCATCCTTCGGGGACCCAACCGGAACGAGCAGTACTTC
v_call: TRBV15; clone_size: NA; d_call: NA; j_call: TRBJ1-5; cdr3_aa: CATSTDGFGGNQPQHF; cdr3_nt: TGTGCCACCAGCACTGATGGATTCGGGGGCAATCAGCCCCAGCATTTT
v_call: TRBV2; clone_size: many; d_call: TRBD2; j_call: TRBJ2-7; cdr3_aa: CASTTSGRNEQYF; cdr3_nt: TGTGCCAGCACAACTAGCGGGAGGAACGAGCAGTACTTC
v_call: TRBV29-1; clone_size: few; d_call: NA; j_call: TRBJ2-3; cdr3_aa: CSVGKGSADTQYF; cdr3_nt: TGCAGCGTCGGAAAGGGGTCGGCAGATACGCAGTATTTT
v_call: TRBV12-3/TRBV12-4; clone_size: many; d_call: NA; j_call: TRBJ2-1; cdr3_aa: CASSLPQGNNEQFF; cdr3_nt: TGTGCCAGCAGTTTACCCCAGGGGAACAATGAGCAGTTCTTC
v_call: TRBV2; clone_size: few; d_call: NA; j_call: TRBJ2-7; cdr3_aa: CASSERQGIGEQYF; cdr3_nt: TGTGCCAGCAGTGAAAGGCAGGGAATCGGCGAGCAGTACTTC
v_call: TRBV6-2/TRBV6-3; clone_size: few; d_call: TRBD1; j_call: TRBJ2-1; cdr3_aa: CANAGGSYNEQFF; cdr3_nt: TGTGCCAACGCAGGGGGCTCCTACAATGAGCAGTTCTTC
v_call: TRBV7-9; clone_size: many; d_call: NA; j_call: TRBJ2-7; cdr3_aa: CASQGFYEQYF; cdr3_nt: TGTGCCAGCCAGGGATTCTACGAGCAGTACTTC
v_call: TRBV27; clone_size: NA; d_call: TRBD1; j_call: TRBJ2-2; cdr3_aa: CASSANRGRLFF; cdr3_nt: TGTGCCAGCAGTGCTAACAGGGGGCGCCTGTTTTTT
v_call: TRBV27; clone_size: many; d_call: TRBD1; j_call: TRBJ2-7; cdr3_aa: CAIPGQGWYEQYF; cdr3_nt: TGTGCCATCCCGGGACAGGGATGGTACGAGCAGTACTTC
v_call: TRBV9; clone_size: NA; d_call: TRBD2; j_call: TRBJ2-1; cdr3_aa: CASSVGLAGHFNEQFF; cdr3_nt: TGTGCCAGCAGCGTCGGACTAGCGGGCCACTTTAATGAGCAGTTCTTC
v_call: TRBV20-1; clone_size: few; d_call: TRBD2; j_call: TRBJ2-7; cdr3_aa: CSASEGLGLSYEQYF; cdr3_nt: TGCAGTGCCTCAGAGGGACTAGGCCTCTCCTACGAGCAGTACTTC
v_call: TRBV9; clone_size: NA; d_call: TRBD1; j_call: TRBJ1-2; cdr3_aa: CASSASPGQSSGGYTF; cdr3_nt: TGTGCCAGCAGCGCTTCACCGGGACAGTCGTCTGGTGGCTACACCTTC
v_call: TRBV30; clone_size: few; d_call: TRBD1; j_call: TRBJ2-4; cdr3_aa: CAWARLEDREYF; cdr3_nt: TGTGCCTGGGCCCGGCTGGAGGACAGGGAGTACTTC
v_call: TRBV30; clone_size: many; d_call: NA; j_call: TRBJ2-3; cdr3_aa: CAWSVGRSQGDTQYF; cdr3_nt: TGTGCCTGGAGTGTAGGCAGGTCACAGGGAGATACGCAGTATTTT